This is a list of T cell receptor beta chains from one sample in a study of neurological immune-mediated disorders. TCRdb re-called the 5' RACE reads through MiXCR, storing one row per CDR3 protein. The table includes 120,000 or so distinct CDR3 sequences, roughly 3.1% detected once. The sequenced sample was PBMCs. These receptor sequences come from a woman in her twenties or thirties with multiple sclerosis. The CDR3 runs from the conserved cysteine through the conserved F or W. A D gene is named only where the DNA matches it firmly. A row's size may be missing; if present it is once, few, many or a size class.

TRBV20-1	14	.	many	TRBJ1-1	CSARIATGNTEAFF	TGCAGTGCTAGAATTGCCACAGGTAACACTGAAGCTTTCTTT
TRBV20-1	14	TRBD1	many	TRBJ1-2	CSARQSGGTYGYTF	TGCAGTGCTAGGCAGTCAGGGGGAACGTATGGCTACACCTTC
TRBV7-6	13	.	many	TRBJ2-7	CASRANGRYEQYF	TGTGCCAGCAGGGCAAACGGCCGGTACGAGCAGTACTTC
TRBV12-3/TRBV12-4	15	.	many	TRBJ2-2	CASSPNLSNTGELFF	TGTGCCAGCAGCCCGAACCTATCGAACACCGGGGAGCTGTTTTTT
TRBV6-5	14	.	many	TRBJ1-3	CASRIGASGNTIYF	TGTGCCAGCAGAATCGGAGCCTCTGGAAACACCATATATTTT
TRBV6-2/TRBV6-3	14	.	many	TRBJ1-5	CASSYGRGNQPQHF	TGTGCCAGCAGTTACGGAAGGGGCAATCAGCCCCAGCATTTT
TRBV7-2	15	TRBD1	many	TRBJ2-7	CASISRTGGFEEQYF	TGTGCCAGCATTTCAAGGACAGGGGGCTTCGAAGAGCAGTACTTC
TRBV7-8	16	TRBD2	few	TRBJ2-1	CASSPYWTSGSNEQFF	TGTGCCAGCAGCCCCTACTGGACTAGCGGGAGTAATGAGCAGTTCTTC
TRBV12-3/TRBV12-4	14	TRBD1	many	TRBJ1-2	CASSLLPGGGGYTF	TGTGCCAGCAGTTTATTGCCAGGGGGTGGCGGCTACACCTTC
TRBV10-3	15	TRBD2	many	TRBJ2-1	CAISVASGSVGEQFF	TGTGCCATCAGTGTGGCTAGCGGGAGCGTGGGTGAGCAGTTCTTC
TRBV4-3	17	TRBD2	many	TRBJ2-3	CASSQALLAASTDTQYF	TGCGCCAGCAGCCAAGCCTTACTAGCGGCTAGCACAGATACGCAGTATTTT
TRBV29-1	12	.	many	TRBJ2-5	CSASLRAETQYF	TGCAGCGCCAGTCTCAGGGCTGAGACCCAGTACTTC
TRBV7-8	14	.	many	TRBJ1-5	CASSLGKGNQPQHF	TGTGCCAGCAGCTTAGGTAAAGGAAATCAGCCCCAGCATTTT
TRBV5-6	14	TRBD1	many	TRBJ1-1	CASSYTTGGTEAFF	TGTGCCAGCAGTTATACAACAGGGGGAACTGAAGCTTTCTTT
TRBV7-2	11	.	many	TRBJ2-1	CASSLVRVQFF	TGTGCCAGCAGCTTAGTACGGGTGCAGTTCTTC
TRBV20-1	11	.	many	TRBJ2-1	CSALGANEQFF	TGCAGTGCTCTAGGGGCCAATGAGCAGTTCTTC
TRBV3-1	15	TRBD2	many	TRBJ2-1	CASSQGLAVYNEQFF	TGTGCCAGCAGCCAAGGACTAGCGGTCTACAATGAGCAGTTCTTC
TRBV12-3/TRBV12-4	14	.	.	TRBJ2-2	CASSFPTEAGELFF	TGTGCCAGCAGTTTCCCTACCGAAGCCGGGGAGCTGTTTTTT
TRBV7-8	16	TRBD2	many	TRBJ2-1	CASSARVAGVLDEQFF	TGTGCCAGCAGCGCTCGCGTCGCGGGGGTCCTCGATGAGCAGTTCTTC
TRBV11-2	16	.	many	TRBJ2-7	CASSLAGGISSYEQYF	TGTGCCAGCAGCTTAGCTGGTGGGATTAGCTCCTACGAGCAGTACTTC
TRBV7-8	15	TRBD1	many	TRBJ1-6	CASSLVGQTNSPLHF	TGTGCCAGCAGCTTAGTGGGACAGACAAATTCACCCCTCCACTTT
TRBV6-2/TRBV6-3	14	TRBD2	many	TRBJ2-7	CASRSAGGQYEQYF	TGTGCCAGCCGATCGGCGGGGGGGCAGTACGAGCAGTACTTC
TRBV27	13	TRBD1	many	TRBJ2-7	CASSFWTGYEQYF	TGTGCCAGCAGTTTCTGGACAGGCTACGAGCAGTACTTC
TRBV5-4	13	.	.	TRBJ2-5	CASSLAGFETQYF	TGTGCCAGCAGCTTGGCCGGGTTTGAGACCCAGTACTTC
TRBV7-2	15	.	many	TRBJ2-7	CASSSNRVSISEQYF	TGTGCCAGCAGCAGCAACAGGGTTTCCATTAGCGAGCAGTACTTC
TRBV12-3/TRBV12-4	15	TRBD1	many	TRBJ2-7	CASRSDRGRTYEQYF	TGTGCCAGCAGGTCCGACAGGGGGCGTACCTACGAGCAGTACTTC
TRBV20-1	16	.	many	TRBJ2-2	CSASGSGARGMGELFF	TGCAGTGCTAGCGGGTCAGGGGCCAGGGGTATGGGGGAGCTGTTTTTT
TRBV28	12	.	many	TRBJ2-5	CASRGLRETQYF	TGTGCTAGCCGGGGGCTCCGGGAGACCCAGTACTTC
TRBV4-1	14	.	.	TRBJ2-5	CASSLLTGGSTQYF	TGCGCCAGCAGCCTCCTAACGGGCGGTTCTACCCAGTACTTC
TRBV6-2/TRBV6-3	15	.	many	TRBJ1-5	CASSLRNFGNQPQHF	TGTGCCAGCAGCCTCCGAAATTTTGGCAATCAGCCCCAGCATTTT
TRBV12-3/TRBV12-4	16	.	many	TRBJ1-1	CASSRTVGMKATEAFF	TGTGCCAGCAGTCGGACAGTGGGGATGAAGGCCACTGAAGCTTTCTTT
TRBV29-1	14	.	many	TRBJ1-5	CSVGGEGVDQPQHF	TGCAGCGTTGGGGGAGAGGGGGTGGATCAGCCCCAGCATTTT
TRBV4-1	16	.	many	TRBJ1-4	CASSPIPQGSNEKLFF	TGCGCCAGCAGCCCAATCCCCCAGGGGTCTAATGAAAAACTGTTTTTT
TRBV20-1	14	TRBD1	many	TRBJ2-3	CSARTGLNTDTQYF	TGCAGTGCAAGGACAGGGCTAAACACAGATACGCAGTATTTT
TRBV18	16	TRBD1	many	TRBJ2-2	CASSPRQGADTGELFF	TGTGCCAGCTCACCCCGACAGGGGGCGGACACCGGGGAGCTGTTTTTT
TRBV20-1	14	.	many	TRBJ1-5	CSASKGEKNQPQHF	TGCAGTGCTAGTAAGGGGGAGAAAAATCAGCCCCAGCATTTT
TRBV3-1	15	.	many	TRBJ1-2	CASSPTPRTTYGYTF	TGTGCCAGCAGCCCTACGCCGCGGACGACCTATGGCTACACCTTC
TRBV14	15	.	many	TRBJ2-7	CASSQVRAVAYEQYF	TGTGCCAGCAGCCAAGTGAGGGCAGTAGCCTACGAGCAGTACTTC
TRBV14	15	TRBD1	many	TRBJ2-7	CASSLHRKGASEQYF	TGTGCCAGCAGCTTACACAGGAAGGGGGCCAGCGAGCAGTACTTC
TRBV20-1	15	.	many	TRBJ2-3	CSARDWGRAADTQYF	TGCAGTGCTAGAGATTGGGGGAGAGCGGCAGATACGCAGTATTTT
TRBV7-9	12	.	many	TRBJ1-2	CASRSSNYGYTF	TGTGCCAGCAGGTCCTCTAACTATGGCTACACCTTC
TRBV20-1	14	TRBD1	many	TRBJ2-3	CSAGRQGRTDTQYF	TGCAGTGCAGGCAGACAGGGGAGGACAGATACGCAGTATTTT
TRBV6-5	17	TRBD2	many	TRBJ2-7	CASSYSFGREWAREQYF	TGTGCCAGCAGTTACTCCTTCGGGCGGGAGTGGGCTCGCGAGCAGTACTTC
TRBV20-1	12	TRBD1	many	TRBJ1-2	CSAHRGNYGYTF	TGCAGTGCTCACAGGGGGAACTATGGCTACACCTTC
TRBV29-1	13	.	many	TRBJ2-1	CSVEGVRGNEQFF	TGCAGCGTTGAAGGCGTGAGGGGCAATGAGCAGTTCTTC
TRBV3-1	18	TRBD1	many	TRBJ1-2	CASSQGGDRGAPNYGYTF	TGTGCCAGCAGCCAAGGCGGGGACAGGGGAGCTCCTAACTATGGCTACACCTTC
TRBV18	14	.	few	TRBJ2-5	CASSPPLSWRSQYF	TGTGCCAGCTCACCACCACTTTCTTGGAGGTCCCAGTACTTC
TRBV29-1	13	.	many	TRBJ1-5	CSVGGTVESPQHF	TGCAGCGTTGGTGGGACGGTGGAGTCTCCCCAGCATTTT
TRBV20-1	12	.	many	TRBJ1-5	CSAWTGNQPQHF	TGCAGTGCTTGGACAGGCAATCAGCCCCAGCATTTT
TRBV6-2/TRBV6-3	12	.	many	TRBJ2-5	CASSYPEETQYF	TGTGCCAGCAGTTACCCAGAGGAGACCCAGTACTTC
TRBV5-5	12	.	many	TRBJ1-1	CASSANREVAFF	TGTGCCAGCAGCGCTAACCGGGAAGTAGCCTTCTTT